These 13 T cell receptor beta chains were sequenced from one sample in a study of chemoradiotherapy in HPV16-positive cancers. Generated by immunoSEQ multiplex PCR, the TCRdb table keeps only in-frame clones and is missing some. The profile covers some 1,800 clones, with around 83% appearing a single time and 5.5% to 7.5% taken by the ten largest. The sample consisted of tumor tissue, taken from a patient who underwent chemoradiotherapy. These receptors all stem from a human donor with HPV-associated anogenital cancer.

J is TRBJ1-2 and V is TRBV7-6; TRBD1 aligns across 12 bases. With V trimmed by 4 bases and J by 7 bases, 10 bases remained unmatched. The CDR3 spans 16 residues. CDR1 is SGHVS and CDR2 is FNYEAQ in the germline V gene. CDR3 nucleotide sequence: TGTGCCAGCAGCTACGGGGACAGGGGGCAGCAGGGTGGCTACACCTTC. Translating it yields CASSYGDRGQQGGYTF. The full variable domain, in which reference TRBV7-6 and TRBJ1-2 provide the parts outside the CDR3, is GAGVSQSPRYKVTKRGQDVALRCDPISGHVSLYWYRQALGQGPEFLTYFNYEAQQDKSGLPNDRFSAERPEGSISTLTIQRTEQRDSAMYRCASSYGDRGQQGGYTFGSGTRLTVV.

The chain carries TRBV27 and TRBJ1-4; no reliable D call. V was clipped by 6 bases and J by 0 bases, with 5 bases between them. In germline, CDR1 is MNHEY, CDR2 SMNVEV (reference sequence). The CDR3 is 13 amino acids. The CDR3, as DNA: TGTGCCAGCAGGGGTGCAACTAATGAAAAACTGTTTTTT. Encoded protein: CASRGATNEKLFF.

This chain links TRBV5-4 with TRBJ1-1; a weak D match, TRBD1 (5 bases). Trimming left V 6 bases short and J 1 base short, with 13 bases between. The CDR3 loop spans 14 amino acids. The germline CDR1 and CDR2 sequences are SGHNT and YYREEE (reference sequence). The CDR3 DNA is TGTGCCAGCACCCAGGGACCGACGAACACTGAAGCTTTCTTT. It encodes CASTQGPTNTEAFF.

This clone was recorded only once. The CDR3 nucleotides read TGCGCCAGCAGCCAGGGGGGGGCCTTGAACACTGAAGCTTTCTTT. Protein sequence: CASSQGGALNTEAFF. The chain joins TRBV4-1 to TRBJ1-1, with D possibly matching TRBD1 (6 bases). Per germline, CDR1 MGHRA and CDR2 YSYEKL. The CDR3 spans 15 residues. V was cut by 3 bases and J by 0 bases, with 11 bases left in between.

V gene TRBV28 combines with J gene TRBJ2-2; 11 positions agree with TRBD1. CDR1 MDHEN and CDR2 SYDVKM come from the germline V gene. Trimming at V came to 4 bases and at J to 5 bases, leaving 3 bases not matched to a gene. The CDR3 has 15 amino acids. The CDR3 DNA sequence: TGTGCCAGCAGTTCCGGGACAGGGGGGACCGGGGAGCTGTTTTTT. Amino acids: CASSSGTGGTGELFF.

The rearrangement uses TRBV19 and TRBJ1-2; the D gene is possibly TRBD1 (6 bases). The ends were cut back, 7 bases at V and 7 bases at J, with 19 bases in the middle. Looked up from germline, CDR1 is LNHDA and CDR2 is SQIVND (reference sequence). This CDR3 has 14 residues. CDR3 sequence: CASTRDTKSVGYTF. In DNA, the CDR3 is TGTGCCAGTACTCGGGACACCAAAAGTGTTGGCTACACCTTC. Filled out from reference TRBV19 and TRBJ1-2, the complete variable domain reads DGGITQSPKYLFRKEGQNVTLSCEQNLNHDAMYWYRQDPGQGLRLIYYSQIVNDFQKGDIAEGYSVSREKKESFPLTVTSAQKNPTAFYLCASTRDTKSVGYTFGSGTRLTVV.

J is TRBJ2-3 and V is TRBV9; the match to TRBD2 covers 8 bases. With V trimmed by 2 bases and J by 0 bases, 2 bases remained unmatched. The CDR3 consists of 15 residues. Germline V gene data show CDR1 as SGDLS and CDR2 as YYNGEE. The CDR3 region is CASSVGGGSTDTQYF. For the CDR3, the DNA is TGTGCCAGCAGCGTCGGGGGGGGTAGCACAGATACGCAGTATTTT.

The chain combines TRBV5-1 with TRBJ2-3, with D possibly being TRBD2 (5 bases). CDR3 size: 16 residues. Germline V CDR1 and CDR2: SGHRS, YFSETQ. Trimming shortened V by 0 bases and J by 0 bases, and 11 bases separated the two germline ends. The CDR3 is CASSLGSSPSTDTQYF. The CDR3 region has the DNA TGCGCCAGCAGCTTGGGGTCTAGCCCTAGCACAGATACGCAGTATTTT. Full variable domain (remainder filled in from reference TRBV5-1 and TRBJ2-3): KAGVTQTPRYLIKTRGQQVTLSCSPISGHRSVSWYQQTPGQGLQFLFEYFSETQRNKGNFPGRFSGRQFSNSRSEMNVSTLELGDSALYLCASSLGSSPSTDTQYFGPGTRLTVL.

The CDR3 protein is CSVEGGGAGELFF. CDR3 nucleotide sequence: TGCAGCGTTGAAGGGGGAGGCGCCGGGGAGCTGTTTTTT. V and J are TRBV29-1 and TRBJ2-2; weak D call: TRBD2 (6 bases). Trimming pared 1 base from V and 6 bases from J, leaving 9 bases between. Germline assignment: CDR1 SQVTM and CDR2 ANQGSEA. This CDR3 is 13 amino acids long.

This CDR3 reads CASSSPADNSNQPQHF. Here the CDR3 DNA reads TGTGCCAGCAGCTCCCCAGCGGATAATAGCAATCAGCCCCAGCATTTT. The V gene is TRBV7-9, the J gene TRBJ1-5; D remains ambiguous. This CDR3 has 16 amino acids. Trimming stripped 4 bases from V and 0 bases from J, with 13 bases between. Per the germline V gene, CDR1 is SEHNR and CDR2 is FQNEAQ (reference sequence).

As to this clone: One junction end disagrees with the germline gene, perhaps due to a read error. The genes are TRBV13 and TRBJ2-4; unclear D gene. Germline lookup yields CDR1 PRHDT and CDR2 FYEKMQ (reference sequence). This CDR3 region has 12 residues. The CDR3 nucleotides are TGTGCCAGCAGCTTAGGCCGAGCCGCCACAAACTTC. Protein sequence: CASSLGRAATNF.

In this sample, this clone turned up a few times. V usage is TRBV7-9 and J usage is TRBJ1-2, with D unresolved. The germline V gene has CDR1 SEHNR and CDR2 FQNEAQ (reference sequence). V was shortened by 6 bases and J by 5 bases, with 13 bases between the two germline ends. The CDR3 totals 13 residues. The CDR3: CASRDGLVYGYTF. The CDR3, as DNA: TGTGCCAGCAGAGACGGACTGGTATATGGCTACACCTTC.

The CDR3 spells CASSDVVAQNQPQHF. The CDR3 DNA reads as TGTGCCAGCAGTGATGTAGTGGCCCAAAATCAGCCCCAGCATTTT. The chain couples TRBV2 to TRBJ1-5; no firm D call. Per germline, CDR1 SNHLY and CDR2 FYNNEI. The CDR3 contains 15 residues. Trimming removed 3 bases at V and 4 bases at J, with 13 bases between.